The rows below give T cell receptor beta chains drawn from one sample of a study of blood T cell repertoires in COVID-19. The repertoire was sequenced with immunoSEQ multiplex PCR; TCRdb's copy has only in-frame clones and lacks some. The repertoire has approximately 250,000 clones, 86% of them found once; the top ten carry about 10%. Sequencing was performed on peripheral blood. All receptors derive from a man between 35 and 55 years old with active or convalescent COVID-19. The CDR3 runs from the conserved cysteine through the conserved F or W. A D gene is named only where the DNA matches it firmly. Clone sizes are given selectively: once, few, many, or a class where the clone is expanded.

>-|TRBV30|12|TRBJ2-1|-
CAWSQIRPEQFF
TGTGCCTGGAGCCAAATCAGGCCCGAGCAGTTCTTC
>-|TRBV7-9|14|TRBJ1-1|-
CASSLIRRNTEAFF
TGTGCCAGCAGCTTAATACGGAGAAACACTGAAGCTTTCTTT
>-|TRBV5-4|17|TRBJ2-3|TRBD1
CASSFQGQGPSTDTQYF
TGTGCCAGCAGCTTCCAGGGACAGGGCCCAAGCACAGATACGCAGTATTTT
>once|TRBV7-6|14|TRBJ2-3|-
CASSWSSGADTQYF
TGTGCCAGCAGCTGGAGTTCGGGGGCAGATACGCAGTATTTT
>-|TRBV3-1/TRBV3-2|17|TRBJ2-1|-
CASSQEPGGSSYNEQFF
TGTGCCAGCAGCCAAGAACCCGGGGGATCCTCCTACAATGAGCAGTTCTTC
>-|TRBV27|16|TRBJ1-1|TRBD1
CASSPLRTGTHTEAFF
TGTGCCAGCAGTCCCCTCCGGACAGGGACTCACACTGAAGCTTTCTTT
>-|TRBV6-1|11|TRBJ1-1|-
CASSSDSKLFF
TGTGCCAGCAGTTCGGACAGTAAGCTTTTCTTT
>-|TRBV12-5|13|TRBJ1-4|-
CASGPQDEAKLFF
TGTGCTAGTGGTCCACAGGATGAAGCAAAACTGTTTTTT
>-|TRBV5-1|14|TRBJ1-4|-
CASSLAATNEKLFF
TGCGCCAGCAGCTTGGCCGCAACTAATGAAAAACTGTTTTTT
>few|TRBV6-5|14|TRBJ1-3|-
CASSYDNSGNTIYF
TGTGCCAGCAGTTATGACAACTCTGGAAACACCATATATTTT
>-|TRBV10-3|13|TRBJ2-3|-
CAISEAGTDTQYF
TGTGCCATCAGTGAGGCGGGCACAGATACGCAGTATTTT
>-|TRBV19|16|TRBJ1-1|-
CASRTKQGHPNTEAFF
TGTGCCAGTAGGACCAAACAGGGTCACCCGAACACTGAAGCTTTCTTT
>-|TRBV2|14|TRBJ2-5|-
CASSALAGEETQYF
TGTGCCAGCAGTGCCCTGGCAGGGGAGGAGACCCAGTACTTC
>-|TRBV19|15|TRBJ1-4|TRBD1
CASSTGQGGNEKLFF
TGTGCCAGTAGTACCGGACAGGGAGGAAATGAAAAACTGTTTTTT
>-|TRBV3-1/TRBV3-2|13|TRBJ1-2|TRBD1
CASSSTGYYGYTF
TGTGCCAGCAGCTCGACAGGGTACTATGGCTACACCTTC
>-|TRBV5-4|14|TRBJ1-2|-
CASTAPGGEYGYTF
TGTGCCAGCACCGCCCCCGGGGGGGAATATGGCTACACCTTC
>-|TRBV5-4|15|TRBJ1-3|-
CASSGGASFGNTIYF
TGTGCCAGCAGCGGGGGGGCCTCTTTTGGAAACACCATATATTTT
>once|TRBV5-1|14|TRBJ1-1|-
CASSLGAGNTEAFF
TGCGCCAGCAGCTTGGGTGCGGGCAACACTGAAGCTTTCTTT
>once|TRBV5-6|14|TRBJ2-2|TRBD1
CASSFVQGDRELFF
TGTGCCAGCAGCTTCGTACAGGGGGATAGGGAGCTGTTTTTT
>-|TRBV7-9|18|TRBJ2-6|-
CASSFAGTKNSGANVLTF
TGTGCCAGCAGCTTCGCCGGGACAAAGAACTCTGGGGCCAACGTCCTGACTTTC
>-|TRBV30|15|TRBJ2-7|TRBD1
CAWSPGQGKFHEQYF
TGTGCCTGGAGTCCGGGACAGGGGAAGTTCCACGAGCAGTACTTC
>-|TRBV6-5|13|TRBJ1-4|TRBD1
CASRVQGDEKLFF
TGTGCCAGCAGGGTACAGGGGGATGAAAAACTGTTTTTT
>few|TRBV6-5|15|TRBJ2-7|-
CASSYSGSGTYEQYF
TGTGCCAGCAGTTACTCGGGTTCAGGAACCTACGAGCAGTACTTC
>-|TRBV6-5|13|TRBJ1-1|-
CASSPGTLIEAFF
TGTGCCAGCAGCCCCGGGACACTGATTGAAGCTTTCTTT
>-|TRBV7-9|12|TRBJ1-1|-
CASSPGGLEAFF
TGTGCCAGCAGCCCTGGGGGACTTGAAGCTTTCTTT
>-|TRBV4-1|14|TRBJ1-2|-
CASSLGARADGYTF
TGCGCCAGCAGCTTGGGGGCCAGGGCAGATGGCTACACCTTC
>-|TRBV27|16|TRBJ2-1|TRBD2
CASSYLAGDFPNEQFF
TGTGCCAGCAGTTATCTAGCGGGAGACTTCCCAAATGAGCAGTTCTTC
>-|TRBV28|13|TRBJ2-1|-
CASSRSSYNEQFF
TGTGCCAGCAGCCGGAGCTCCTACAATGAGCAGTTCTTC
>-|TRBV24-1|13|TRBJ1-5|TRBD1
CACDTGGGQPQHF
TGTGCCTGTGATACAGGGGGCGGGCAGCCCCAGCATTTT
>-|TRBV18|13|TRBJ1-5|-
CASSPSGKQPQHF
TGTGCCAGCTCCCCAAGCGGGAAACAGCCCCAGCATTTT
>-|TRBV7-6|15|TRBJ2-7|TRBD1
CASRRQGQGNYEQYF
TGTGCCAGCAGACGCCAGGGACAGGGGAACTACGAGCAGTACTTC
>-|TRBV6-1|15|TRBJ2-7|-
CASSESPVPPSEQYF
TGTGCCAGCAGTGAATCCCCGGTCCCCCCGAGCGAGCAGTACTTC
>-|TRBV27|15|TRBJ1-1|TRBD1
CASSLRDRDLTEAFF
TGTGCCAGCAGTTTAAGGGACAGGGATTTAACTGAAGCTTTCTTT
>-|TRBV2|20|TRBJ1-2|TRBD1
CASSEGLRDRVSRTNYGYTF
TGTGCCAGCAGTGAAGGGCTCCGGGACAGGGTTTCAAGGACTAACTATGGCTACACCTTC
>-|TRBV7-8|13|TRBJ2-2|-
CASSLIQTGELFF
TGTGCCAGCAGCTTAATCCAGACCGGGGAGCTGTTTTTT
>once|TRBV7-2|14|TRBJ2-7|-
CASSYPPRGDEQYF
TGTGCCAGCAGCTACCCTCCTCGCGGGGACGAGCAGTACTTC
>once|TRBV10-3|16|TRBJ2-5|-
CAISEARRDSQETQYF
TGTGCCATCAGTGAGGCCCGGAGGGACAGTCAAGAGACCCAGTACTTC
>-|TRBV21-1|12|TRBJ2-5|-
CARHNRGKTQYF
TGTGCCCGACATAATCGTGGTAAGACCCAGTACTTC
>-|TRBV19|16|TRBJ2-7|-
CASSIDLGGRNYEQYF
TGTGCCAGTAGTATAGATCTCGGAGGACGGAACTACGAGCAGTACTTC
>-|TRBV19|14|TRBJ2-1|TRBD2
CASSIDRGRDEQFF
TGTGCCAGTAGTATAGATCGGGGGAGGGATGAGCAGTTCTTC
>-|TRBV14|12|TRBJ2-7|TRBD2
CASSQGGGKWYF
TGTGCCAGCAGCCAGGGCGGGGGGAAGTGGTACTTC
>-|TRBV6-5|15|TRBJ2-3|TRBD2
CASSRGTSGSDTQYF
TGTGCCAGCAGCAGGGGGACTAGCGGTTCAGATACGCAGTATTTT
>-|TRBV10-2|13|TRBJ2-1|-
CASTRGASNEQFF
TGCGCCAGCACTCGGGGGGCCTCCAATGAGCAGTTCTTC
>-|TRBV19|22|TRBJ2-6|-
CASISSDRALAGPLPGANVLTF
TGTGCCAGTATCTCGTCCGACAGGGCTTTAGCGGGACCCCTCCCCGGGGCCAACGTCCTGACTTTC
>-|TRBV7-6|19|TRBJ2-2|TRBD1
CASSLGSYPRQGNTGELFF
TGTGCCAGCAGCTTAGGGAGTTACCCCCGACAGGGAAACACCGGGGAGCTGTTTTTT
>-|TRBV28|11|TRBJ2-1|-
CASYRVDEQFF
TGTGCCAGCTACCGGGTCGATGAGCAGTTCTTC
>-|TRBV2|12|TRBJ1-4|-
CASSGGYEKLFF
TGTGCCAGCAGTGGAGGTTATGAAAAACTGTTTTTT
>-|TRBV11-2|16|TRBJ1-3|-
CASSVRAGNSGNTIYF
TGTGCCAGCAGCGTCCGTGCGGGCAACTCTGGAAACACCATATATTTT
>-|TRBV6-2/TRBV6-3|16|TRBJ1-5|TRBD1
CASSIGQGASGQPQHF
TGTGCCAGCAGTATCGGACAGGGGGCGTCTGGTCAGCCCCAGCATTTT
>-|TRBV27|15|TRBJ2-7|TRBD2
CASSLTSGSSYEQYF
TGTGCCAGCAGTCTCACTAGCGGGAGCTCCTACGAGCAGTACTTC
>once|TRBV28|15|TRBJ1-1|-
CASSNSGQGDTEAFF
TGTGCCAGCAGTAACTCGGGTCAGGGTGACACTGAAGCTTTCTTT
>once|TRBV5-1|15|TRBJ2-7|-
CASSLVEFSEGQQYF
TGCGCCAGCAGCTTGGTGGAGTTCTCGGAGGGGCAGCAGTACTTC
>-|TRBV5-1|14|TRBJ2-3|-
CASSLAGSTDTQYF
TGCGCCAGCAGCTTGGCAGGGAGCACAGATACGCAGTATTTT
>-|TRBV25-1|18|TRBJ2-3|TRBD2
CASSEYYSASGRTDTQYF
TGTGCCAGCAGTGAATACTACTCGGCTAGCGGGAGGACAGATACGCAGTATTTT
>-|TRBV25-1|15|TRBJ2-1|TRBD2
CASRLAGGPGNEQFF
TGTGCCAGCAGACTGGCGGGAGGGCCGGGCAATGAGCAGTTCTTC
>few|TRBV4-1|16|TRBJ1-2|-
CASSRQPLPGGHGYTF
TGCGCCAGCAGCCGTCAACCCTTACCTGGAGGGCATGGCTACACCTTC
>-|TRBV7-3|16|TRBJ1-2|-
CASSRGREGSNYGYTF
TGTGCCAGCAGCCGTGGACGTGAGGGCTCTAACTATGGCTACACCTTC
>-|TRBV20-1|11|TRBJ2-7|-
CSATGAYEQYF
TGCAGTGCTACAGGTGCCTACGAGCAGTACTTC
>-|TRBV7-9|13|TRBJ2-1|-
CASRTESRNEQFF
TGTGCCAGCAGGACAGAAAGCCGCAATGAGCAGTTCTTC
>-|TRBV3-1/TRBV3-2|15|TRBJ2-1|TRBD1
CASSPTGGYYNEQFF
TGTGCCAGCAGCCCAACAGGGGGCTACTACAATGAGCAGTTCTTC